The table lists the clone carrying this T cell receptor beta chain with a count of one. TCRdb's copy holds only in-frame clones and misses some; the assay was immunoSEQ multiplex PCR. Seen here are tens of thousands of clones, 82% observed once, and the top ten hold roughly 0.54%. The data derive from a study of memory CD4+ T cells and cytomegalovirus serostatus. About the study: This sample comes from healthy Belgian adults, eight to ten CMV seropositive, about 23 seronegative.

Single viable CD3+CD4+CD8-CD45RO+ cells were sorted as the memory CD4+ T cells. CD4+ T cells were isolated by positive magnetic selection. Trimming took 4 bases from V and 3 from J, leaving 10 bases between them. The CDR3 is 13 residues long. Germline V gene lookup returns CDR1 SGHVS and CDR2 FQNEAQ. Sample: memory CD4+ T cells from blood. The rearrangement links TRBV7-8 to TRBJ2-7; D remains unclear. The TCR comes from an adult in good health and CMV-seronegative. This chain's CDR3 is CASSSEKGYEQYF. The CDR3 region has the DNA TGTGCCAGCAGCTCCGAAAAGGGCTACGAGCAGTACTTC.